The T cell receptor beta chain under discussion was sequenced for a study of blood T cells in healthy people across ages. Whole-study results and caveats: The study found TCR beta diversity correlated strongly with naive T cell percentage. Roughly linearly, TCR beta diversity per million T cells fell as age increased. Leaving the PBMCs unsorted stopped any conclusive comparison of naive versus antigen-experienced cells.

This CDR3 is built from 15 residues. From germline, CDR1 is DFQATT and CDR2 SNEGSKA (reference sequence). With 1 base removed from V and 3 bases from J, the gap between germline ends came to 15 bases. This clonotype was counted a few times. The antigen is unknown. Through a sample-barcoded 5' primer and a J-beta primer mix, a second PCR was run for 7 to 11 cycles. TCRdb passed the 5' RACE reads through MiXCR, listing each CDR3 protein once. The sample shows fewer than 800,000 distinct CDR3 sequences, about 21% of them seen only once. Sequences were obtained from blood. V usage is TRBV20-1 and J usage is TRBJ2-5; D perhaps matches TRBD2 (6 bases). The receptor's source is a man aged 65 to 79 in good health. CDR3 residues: CSARASRLVEETQYF. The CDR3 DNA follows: TGCAGTGCTAGAGCCTCAAGACTAGTGGAAGAGACCCAGTACTTC.